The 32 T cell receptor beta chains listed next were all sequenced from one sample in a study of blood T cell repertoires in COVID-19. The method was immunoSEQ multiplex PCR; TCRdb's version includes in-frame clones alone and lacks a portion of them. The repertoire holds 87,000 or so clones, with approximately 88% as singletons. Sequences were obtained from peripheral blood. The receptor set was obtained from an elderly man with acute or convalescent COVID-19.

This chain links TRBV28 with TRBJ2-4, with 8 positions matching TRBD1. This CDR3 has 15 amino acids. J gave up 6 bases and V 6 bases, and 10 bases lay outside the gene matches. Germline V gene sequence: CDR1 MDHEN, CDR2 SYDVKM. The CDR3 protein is CASRGTSGTGNIQYF. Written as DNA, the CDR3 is TGTGCCAGCAGGGGGACCTCCGGGACAGGAAACATTCAGTACTTC.

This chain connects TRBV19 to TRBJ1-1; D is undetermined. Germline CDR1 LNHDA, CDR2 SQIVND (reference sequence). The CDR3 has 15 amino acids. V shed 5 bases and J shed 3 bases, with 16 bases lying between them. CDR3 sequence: CASSAPAARDTEAFF. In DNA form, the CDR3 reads TGTGCCAGTAGTGCCCCGGCGGCGAGGGACACTGAAGCTTTCTTT. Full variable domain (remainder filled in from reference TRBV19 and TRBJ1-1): DGGITQSPKYLFRKEGQNVTLSCEQNLNHDAMYWYRQDPGQGLRLIYYSQIVNDFQKGDIAEGYSVSREKKESFPLTVTSAQKNPTAFYLCASSAPAARDTEAFFGQGTRLTVV.

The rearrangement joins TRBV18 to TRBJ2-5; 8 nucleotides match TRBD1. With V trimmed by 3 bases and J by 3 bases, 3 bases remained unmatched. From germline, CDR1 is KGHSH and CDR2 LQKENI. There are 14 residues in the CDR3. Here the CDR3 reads CASSPTGGKETQYF. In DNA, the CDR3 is TGTGCCAGCTCACCTACAGGGGGTAAAGAGACCCAGTACTTC.

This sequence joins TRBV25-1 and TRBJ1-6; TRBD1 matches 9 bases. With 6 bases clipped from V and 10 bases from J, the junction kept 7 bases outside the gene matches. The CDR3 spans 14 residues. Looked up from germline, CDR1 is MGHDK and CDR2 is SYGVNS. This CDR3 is CASSPDRGGSPLHF. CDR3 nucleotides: TGTGCCAGCAGCCCTGACAGGGGGGGATCACCCCTCCACTTT.

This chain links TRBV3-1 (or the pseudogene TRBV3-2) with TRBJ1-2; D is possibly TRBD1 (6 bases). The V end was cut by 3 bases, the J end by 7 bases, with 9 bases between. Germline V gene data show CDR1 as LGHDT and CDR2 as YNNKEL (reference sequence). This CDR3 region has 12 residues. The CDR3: CASSQAGAGYTF. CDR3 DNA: TGTGCCAGCAGCCAGGCAGGGGCTGGCTACACCTTC.

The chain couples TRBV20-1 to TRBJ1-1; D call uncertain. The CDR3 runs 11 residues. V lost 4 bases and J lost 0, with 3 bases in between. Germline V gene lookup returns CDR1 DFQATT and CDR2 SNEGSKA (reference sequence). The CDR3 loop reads CSANMNTEAFF. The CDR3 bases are TGCAGTGCTAACATGAACACTGAAGCTTTCTTT.

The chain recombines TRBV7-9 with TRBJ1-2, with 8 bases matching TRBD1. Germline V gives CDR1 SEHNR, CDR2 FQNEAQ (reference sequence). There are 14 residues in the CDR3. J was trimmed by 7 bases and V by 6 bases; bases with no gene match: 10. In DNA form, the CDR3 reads TGTGCCAGCAGAGGAGGACAGGGCGAAAGTGGCTACACCTTC. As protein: CASRGGQGESGYTF.

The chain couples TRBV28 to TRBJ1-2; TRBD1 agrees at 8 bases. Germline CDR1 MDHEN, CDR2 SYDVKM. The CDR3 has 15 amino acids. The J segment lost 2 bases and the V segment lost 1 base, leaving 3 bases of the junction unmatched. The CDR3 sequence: CASSLLTGVNYGYTF. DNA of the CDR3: TGTGCCAGCAGTTTATTGACAGGGGTAAACTATGGCTACACCTTC.

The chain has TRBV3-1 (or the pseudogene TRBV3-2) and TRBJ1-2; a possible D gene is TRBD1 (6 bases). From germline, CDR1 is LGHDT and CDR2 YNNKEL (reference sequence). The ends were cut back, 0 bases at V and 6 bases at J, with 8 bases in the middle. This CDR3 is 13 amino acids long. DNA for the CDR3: TGTGCCAGCAGCCAAGAGGGGGGGCATGGCTACACCTTC. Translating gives CASSQEGGHGYTF.

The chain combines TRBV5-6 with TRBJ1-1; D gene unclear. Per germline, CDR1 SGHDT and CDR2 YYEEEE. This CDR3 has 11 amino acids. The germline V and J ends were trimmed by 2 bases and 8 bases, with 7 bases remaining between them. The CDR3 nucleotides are TGTGCCAGCAGCTTTCAGTCCGAAGCTTTCTTT. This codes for CASSFQSEAFF. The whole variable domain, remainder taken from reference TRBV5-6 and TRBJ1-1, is DAGVTQSPTHLIKTRGQQVTLRCSPKSGHDTVSWYQQALGQGPQFIFQYYEEEERQRGNFPDRFSGHQFPNYSSELNVNALLLGDSALYLCASSFQSEAFFGQGTRLTVV.

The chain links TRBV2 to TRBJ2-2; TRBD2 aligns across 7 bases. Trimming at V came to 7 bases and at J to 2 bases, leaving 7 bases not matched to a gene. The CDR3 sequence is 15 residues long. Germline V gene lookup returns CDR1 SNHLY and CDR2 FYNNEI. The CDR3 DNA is TGTGCCAGCACCCCGGGAGGAACCAACACCGGGGAGCTGTTTTTT. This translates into CASTPGGTNTGELFF.

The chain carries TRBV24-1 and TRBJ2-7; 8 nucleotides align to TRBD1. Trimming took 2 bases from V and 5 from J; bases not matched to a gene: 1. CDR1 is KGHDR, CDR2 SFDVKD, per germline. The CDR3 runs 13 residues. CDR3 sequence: CATSDWTGNEQYF. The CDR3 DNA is TGTGCCACCAGTGATTGGACAGGGAACGAGCAGTACTTC.

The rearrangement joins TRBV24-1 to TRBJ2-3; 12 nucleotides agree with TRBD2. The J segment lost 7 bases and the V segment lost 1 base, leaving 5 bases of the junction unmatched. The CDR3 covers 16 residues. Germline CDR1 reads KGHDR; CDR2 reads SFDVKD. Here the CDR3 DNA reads TGTGCCACCAGTGATTTCACTAGCGGGAGGCAGTATACGCAGTATTTT. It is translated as CATSDFTSGRQYTQYF.

The CDR3 DNA reads TGCGCCAGCAGCTTGGATGGACTAGCGGGGGGGCGGGAGCAGTACTTC. Translated, it gives CASSLDGLAGGREQYF. V and J are TRBV5-1 and TRBJ2-7, with TRBD2 matching over 15 bases. The CDR3 is 16 amino acids. Trimming cost V 0 bases and J 7 bases; bases outside gene matches: 5. Germline CDR1 SGHRS, CDR2 YFSETQ.

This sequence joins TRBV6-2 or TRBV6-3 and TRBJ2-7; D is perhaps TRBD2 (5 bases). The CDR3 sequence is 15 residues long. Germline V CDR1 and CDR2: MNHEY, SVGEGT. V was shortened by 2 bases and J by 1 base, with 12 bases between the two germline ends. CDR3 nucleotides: TGTGCCAGCAGTTACGGCGGGCGCAAGTCCTACGAGCAGTACTTC. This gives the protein CASSYGGRKSYEQYF.

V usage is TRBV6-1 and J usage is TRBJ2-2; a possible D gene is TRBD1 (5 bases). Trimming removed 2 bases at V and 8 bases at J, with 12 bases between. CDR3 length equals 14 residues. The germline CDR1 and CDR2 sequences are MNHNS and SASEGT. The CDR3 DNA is TGTGCCAGCAGTGAAAGATGGGGCTCTGGGGAGCTGTTTTTT. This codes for CASSERWGSGELFF.

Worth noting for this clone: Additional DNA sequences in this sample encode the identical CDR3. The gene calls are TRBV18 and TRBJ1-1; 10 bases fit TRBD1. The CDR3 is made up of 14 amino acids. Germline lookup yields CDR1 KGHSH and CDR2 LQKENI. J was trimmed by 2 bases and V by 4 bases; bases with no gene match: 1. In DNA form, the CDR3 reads TGTGCCAGCTCACGGGACAGGGGTAACACTGAAGCTTTCTTT. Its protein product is CASSRDRGNTEAFF.

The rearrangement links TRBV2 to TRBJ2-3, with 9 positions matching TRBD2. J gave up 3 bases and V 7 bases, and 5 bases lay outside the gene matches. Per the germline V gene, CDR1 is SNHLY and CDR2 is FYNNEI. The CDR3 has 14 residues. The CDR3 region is CASIGLATTDTQYF. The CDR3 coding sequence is TGTGCCAGCATTGGACTAGCGACGACAGATACGCAGTATTTT.

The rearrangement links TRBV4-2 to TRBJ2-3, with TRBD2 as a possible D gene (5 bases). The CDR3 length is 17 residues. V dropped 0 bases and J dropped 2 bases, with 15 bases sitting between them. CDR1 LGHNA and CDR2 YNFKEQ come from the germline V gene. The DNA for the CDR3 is TGTGCCAGCAGCCAAGATAAGGAGCGGATGTACACAGATACGCAGTATTTT. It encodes CASSQDKERMYTDTQYF.

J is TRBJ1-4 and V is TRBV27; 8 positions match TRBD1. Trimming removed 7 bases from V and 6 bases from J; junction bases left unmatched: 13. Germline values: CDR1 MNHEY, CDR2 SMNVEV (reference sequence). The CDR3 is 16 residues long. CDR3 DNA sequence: TGTGCCAGCACCGGTAGGGGGCTGACAGGGGATGAAAAACTGTTTTTT. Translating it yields CASTGRGLTGDEKLFF.

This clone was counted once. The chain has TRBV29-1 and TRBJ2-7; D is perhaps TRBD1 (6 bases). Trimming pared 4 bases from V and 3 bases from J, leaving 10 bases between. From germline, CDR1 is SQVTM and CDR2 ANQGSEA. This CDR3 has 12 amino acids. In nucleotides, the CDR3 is TGCAGCGTTGTGAGAGGGGGCTACGAGCAGTACTTC. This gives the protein CSVVRGGYEQYF.

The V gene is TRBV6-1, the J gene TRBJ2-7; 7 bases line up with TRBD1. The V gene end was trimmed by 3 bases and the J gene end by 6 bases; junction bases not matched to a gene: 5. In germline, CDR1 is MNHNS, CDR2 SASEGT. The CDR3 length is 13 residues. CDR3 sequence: CASSDPGGREQYF. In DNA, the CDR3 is TGTGCCAGCAGTGACCCAGGGGGACGCGAGCAGTACTTC.

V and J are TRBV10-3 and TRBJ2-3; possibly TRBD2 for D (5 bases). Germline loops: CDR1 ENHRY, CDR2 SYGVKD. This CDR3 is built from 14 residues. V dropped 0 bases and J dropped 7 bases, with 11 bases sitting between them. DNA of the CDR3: TGTGCCATCAGTGAGTCGGACTTAGGAAATACGCAGTATTTT. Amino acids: CAISESDLGNTQYF.

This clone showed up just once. As DNA, the CDR3 is TGCGCCAGCAGCTTGGGCGGGGGCTCCTATAATTCACCCCTCCACTTT. It yields the protein CASSLGGGSYNSPLHF. The rearrangement links TRBV5-1 to TRBJ1-6, with TRBD1 as a possible D gene (5 bases). The CDR3 has 16 amino acids. Germline-derived CDR1 and CDR2 are SGHRS and YFSETQ. Trimming cost V 0 bases and J 0 bases, with 7 bases left between them.

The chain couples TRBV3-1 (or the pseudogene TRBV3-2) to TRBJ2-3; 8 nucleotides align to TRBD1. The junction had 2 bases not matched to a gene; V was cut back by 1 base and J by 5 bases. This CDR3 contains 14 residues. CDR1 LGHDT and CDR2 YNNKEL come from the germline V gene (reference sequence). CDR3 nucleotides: TGTGCCAGCAGCCAAGTACAGGGGGGAGATACGCAGTATTTT. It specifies CASSQVQGGDTQYF.

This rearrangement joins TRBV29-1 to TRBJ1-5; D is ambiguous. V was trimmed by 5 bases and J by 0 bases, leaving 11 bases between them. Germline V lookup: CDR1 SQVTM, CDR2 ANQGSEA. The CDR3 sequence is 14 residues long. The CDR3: CSVSGGVSNQPQHF. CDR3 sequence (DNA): TGCAGCGTTTCGGGAGGAGTTAGCAATCAGCCCCAGCATTTT.

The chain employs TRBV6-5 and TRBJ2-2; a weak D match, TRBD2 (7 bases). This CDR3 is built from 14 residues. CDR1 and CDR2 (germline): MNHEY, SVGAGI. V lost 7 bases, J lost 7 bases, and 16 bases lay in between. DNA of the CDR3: TGTGCCAGCACTACCCAGGGAGGGGGCGGGGAGCTGTTTTTT. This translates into CASTTQGGGGELFF.

The CDR3: CASSDGQGARNGYTF. The CDR3 DNA reads TGTGCCAGCAGTGACGGACAGGGGGCGCGCAATGGCTACACCTTC. This chain joins TRBV6-1 and TRBJ1-2; 11 bases agree with TRBD1. Germline V gene sequence: CDR1 MNHNS, CDR2 SASEGT. J lost 6 bases, V lost 3 bases, and 6 bases had no gene match. The CDR3 spans 15 residues.

The CDR3 is CASSGSGTAQPQHF. The CDR3 coding sequence is TGTGCCAGCAGTGGGTCGGGAACGGCTCAGCCCCAGCATTTT. V is TRBV25-1 and J is TRBJ1-5; unclear D gene. V lost 4 bases to trimming and J lost 6 bases, with 13 bases between them. This CDR3 region has 14 residues. Germline V gene data show CDR1 as MGHDK and CDR2 as SYGVNS.

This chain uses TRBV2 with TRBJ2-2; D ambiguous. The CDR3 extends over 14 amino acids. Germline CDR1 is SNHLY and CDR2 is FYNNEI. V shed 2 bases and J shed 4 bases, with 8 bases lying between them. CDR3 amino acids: CASSESLSTGELFF. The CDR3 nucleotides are TGTGCCAGCAGTGAAAGCTTAAGCACCGGGGAGCTGTTTTTT.

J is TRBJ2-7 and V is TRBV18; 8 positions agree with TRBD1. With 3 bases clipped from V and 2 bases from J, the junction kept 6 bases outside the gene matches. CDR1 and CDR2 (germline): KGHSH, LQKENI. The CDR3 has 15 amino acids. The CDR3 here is CASSPDRESPYEQYF. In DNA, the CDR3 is TGTGCCAGCTCACCGGACAGGGAGAGCCCCTACGAGCAGTACTTC.

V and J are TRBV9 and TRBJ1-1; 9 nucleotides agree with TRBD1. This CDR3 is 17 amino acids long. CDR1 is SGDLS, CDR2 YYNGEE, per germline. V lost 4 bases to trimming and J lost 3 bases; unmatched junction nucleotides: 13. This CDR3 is CASSPGTGFILDTEAFF. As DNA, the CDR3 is TGTGCCAGCAGCCCCGGGACAGGGTTCATATTGGACACTGAAGCTTTCTTT.